The clone carrying this T cell receptor (beta chain) was counted a few times. What it binds is not known. This record comes from a study of T cells in localized non-small cell lung cancer. Findings and caveats of the study: It was uninvolved adjacent lung that showed the highest T cell clonality, exceeding tumor. Higher blood T cell density went with longer overall survival. Analysis by sequencing included only one tumor region, so heterogeneity remains possible. Researchers found a median around 58 of the top 100 tumor clones in adjacent lung.

Sequenced by immunoSEQ multiplex PCR; TCRdb stores in-frame clones only, minus some. The data show several thousand clones, approximately 19% seen once. The ends lost 2 bases at V and 1 base at J; junction bases unmatched: 8. The germline V gene has CDR1 SGHNT and CDR2 YENEEA. This CDR3 is built from 17 residues. The specimen was lung tumor tissue, collected before any cancer treatment. This TCR came from a man aged 40-75 years with stage I squamous cell lung carcinoma. V and J are TRBV11-3 and TRBJ2-3; TRBD2 matches at 8 bases. The CDR3 region has the DNA TGTGCCAGCAGCTTAAAACGCCTTAGCGGGGGCACAGATACGCAGTATTTT. Translation gives CASSLKRLSGGTDTQYF.